The 17 T cell receptor beta chains in this list originate from one sample, sequenced in a study of PD-1 blockade in classical Hodgkin lymphoma. Measured with immunoSEQ multiplex PCR; TCRdb has only the in-frame clones, and not every one. Among about 15,000 clones listed, roughly 86% were seen once. Described time point: newly diagnosed, previously untreated cHL patient sample. With magnetic negative selection, CD4+ T cells were purified from PBMCs that had been thawed. The sequencing sample was made of CD4+ T cells from blood. The receptors shown here come from a human donor with classical Hodgkin lymphoma.

The chain combines TRBV6-5 with TRBJ2-7; D assignment may be TRBD1 or TRBD2 (5 bases each). This CDR3 has 15 amino acids. CDR1 is MNHEY and CDR2 is SVGAGI in the germline V gene. The ends were cut back, 10 bases at V and 6 bases at J, with 25 bases in the middle. In nucleotides, the CDR3 is TGTGCCACTCGCAGGGATGCGGACATCCGGGGCGAGCAGTACTTC. Residues: CATRRDADIRGEQYF.

The chain links TRBV7-2 to TRBJ2-1; D is undetermined. This CDR3 has 13 residues. Germline CDR1 reads SGHTA; CDR2 reads FQGNSA. Trimming stripped 3 bases from V and 6 bases from J, with 9 bases between. The CDR3 bases are TGTGCCAGCAGCTTTGGTGTCATCAATGAGCAGTTCTTC. This translates into CASSFGVINEQFF.

The chain carries TRBV11-2 and TRBJ2-7, with TRBD1 as a possible D gene (6 bases). The CDR3 has 15 residues. V lost 3 bases and J lost 3, with 15 bases in between. The germline V gene has CDR1 SGHAT and CDR2 FQNNGV. CDR3 sequence (DNA): TGTGCCAGCAGCTTTGGGGCAGGGGAAATCTACGAGCAGTACTTC. Its translation: CASSFGAGEIYEQYF.

J is TRBJ1-2 and V is TRBV28; weak D call: TRBD1 (5 bases). Germline V gives CDR1 MDHEN, CDR2 SYDVKM. The CDR3 consists of 11 residues. CDR3 sequence (DNA): TGTGGGGCCAGGGCGAACTATGGCTACACCTTC. It specifies CGARANYGYTF.

This clone was picked up a small number of times. V is TRBV11-1 and J is TRBJ2-5; D uncertain. Trimming cost V 5 bases and J 4 bases, with 14 bases left between them. The V gene's germline CDR1 is SGHAT and CDR2 FQDESV (reference sequence). This CDR3 contains 14 residues. The CDR3 DNA follows: TGTGCCAGCAGCAAATATATGGTCCGAGAGACCCAGTACTTC. Translation: CASSKYMVRETQYF.

The genes are TRBV9 and TRBJ1-2, with a possible D match to TRBD1 (5 bases). The CDR3 totals 15 residues. The V gene's germline CDR1 is SGDLS and CDR2 YYNGEE. Trimming took off 0 bases at V and 7 bases at J, with 16 bases between the two ends. The CDR3 sequence is CASSVARDRGTGYTF. CDR3 nucleotides: TGTGCCAGCAGCGTAGCCCGGGACCGGGGTACTGGCTACACCTTC.

V and J are TRBV15 and TRBJ2-1, with a possible D match to TRBD1 (6 bases). This CDR3 region has 15 residues. V lost 5 bases, J lost 0 bases, and 11 bases lay in between. Germline-derived CDR1 and CDR2 are LNHNV and YYDKDF (reference sequence). Written as DNA, the CDR3 is TGTGCCACCAGCCGAACAGGGAGCTCCTACAATGAGCAGTTCTTC. Translated: CATSRTGSSYNEQFF.

This rearrangement joins TRBV7-7 to TRBJ2-5; D is unclear. Germline V CDR1 and CDR2: SSHAT, FNYEAQ (reference sequence). With 1 base removed from V and 3 bases from J, the gap between germline ends came to 6 bases. CDR3 length: 13 amino acids. The CDR3 protein is CASSLEPKETQYF. CDR3 sequence (DNA): TGTGCCAGCAGCTTAGAACCCAAAGAGACCCAGTACTTC.

The J gene is TRBJ1-5, the V gene TRBV28; D is unresolved. The V gene lost 1 base and the J gene lost 3 bases, with 10 bases spanning the gap. CDR3 size: 15 residues. Per the germline V gene, CDR1 is MDHEN and CDR2 is SYDVKM. The CDR3 sequence is CASSLYGSINQPQHF. DNA for the CDR3: TGTGCCAGCAGTTTATATGGGAGTATCAATCAGCCCCAGCATTTT. Complete variable domain (other parts from reference TRBV28 and TRBJ1-5): DVKVTQSSRYLVKRTGEKVFLECVQDMDHENMFWYRQDPGLGLRLIYFSYDVKMKEKGDIPEGYSVSREKKERFSLILESASTNQTSMYLCASSLYGSINQPQHFGDGTRLSIL.

The J gene is TRBJ2-1, the V gene TRBV18; 10 nucleotides agree with TRBD2. Germline CDR1 KGHSH, CDR2 LQKENI. This CDR3 contains 16 residues. The V segment lost 0 bases and the J segment 8 bases; nucleotides outside the gene matches: 7. CDR3 DNA sequence: TGTGCCAGCTCACCACCGTCGGCTAGCGGGAGCCATGAGCAGTTCTTC. Protein product: CASSPPSASGSHEQFF.

This clone came up once. The gene calls are TRBV28 and TRBJ2-7; TRBD1 matches 7 bases. CDR1 MDHEN and CDR2 SYDVKM come from the germline V gene. The junction had 3 bases not matched to a gene; V was cut back by 5 bases and J by 2 bases. This CDR3 has 13 residues. The CDR3 DNA is TGTGCCAGCAGTAGACAGGGCCCCTACGAGCAGTACTTC. Translated: CASSRQGPYEQYF.

The chain couples TRBV5-1 to TRBJ2-1; TRBD2 agrees at 8 bases. The CDR3 loop spans 15 amino acids. Germline V gives CDR1 SGHRS, CDR2 YFSETQ. V was clipped by 4 bases and J by 3 bases; unmatched bases: 6. The CDR3, as DNA: TGCGCCAGCAGCGTTACCGGGACTAGCTACAATGAGCAGTTCTTC. Translated: CASSVTGTSYNEQFF.

The chain couples TRBV2 to TRBJ1-2, with a tentative D call TRBD1 (5 bases). The CDR3 runs 14 residues. Per the germline V gene, CDR1 is SNHLY and CDR2 is FYNNEI. Between the trimmed V and J ends, which lost 5 bases and 5 bases, there was a span of 15 bases. The CDR3 nucleotides are TGTGCCAGCAGTCACAGGAATACCTATTATGGCTACACCTTC. This encodes CASSHRNTYYGYTF.

J is TRBJ1-1 and V is TRBV9, with D perhaps TRBD1 (5 bases). CDR1 and CDR2 (germline): SGDLS, YYNGEE. This CDR3 contains 16 residues. Trimming shortened V by 0 bases and J by 0 bases, and 12 bases separated the two germline ends. The CDR3 spells CASSVGLGAVNTEAFF. CDR3 nucleotide sequence: TGTGCCAGCAGCGTAGGGCTCGGGGCAGTGAACACTGAAGCTTTCTTT.

The chain recombines TRBV7-2 with TRBJ2-7; the match to TRBD2 covers 8 bases. V shed 5 bases and J 7 bases; nucleotides not matched to a gene: 10. Germline loops: CDR1 SGHTA, CDR2 FQGNSA. The CDR3 runs 14 residues. CDR3 in amino acids: CASSQQLAAGEQYF. The CDR3 nucleotides read TGTGCCAGCAGCCAGCAACTAGCGGCTGGGGAGCAGTACTTC.

The chain has TRBV7-2 and TRBJ2-5; 9 bases align to TRBD2. Germline V gives CDR1 SGHTA, CDR2 FQGNSA. With V trimmed by 4 bases and J by 9 bases, 12 bases remained unmatched. The CDR3 runs 15 residues. The CDR3: CASSSPSGNRGPQYF. CDR3 DNA sequence: TGTGCCAGCAGCTCGCCTAGCGGGAATCGGGGGCCCCAGTACTTC.

Only a few counts were recorded for this clone. The genes are TRBV10-1 and TRBJ2-7, with 8 bases lining up with TRBD2. Germline CDR1 is WNHNN and CDR2 is SYGVQD (reference sequence). The junction had 7 bases not matched to a gene; V was cut back by 1 base and J by 5 bases. This CDR3 is 15 amino acids long. The CDR3 sequence is CASSELGLVSHEQYF. CDR3 coding DNA: TGCGCCAGCAGTGAGTTGGGACTAGTGTCTCACGAGCAGTACTTC.